The clone carrying this T cell receptor beta chain has at least ten counts. This library used roughly 430 ng RNA and molecular barcoded adaptors spanning alpha/delta and beta/gamma chains. Each CDR3 protein is one row after TCRdb ran MiXCR on the reads. Of 100,000 to 150,000 distinct CDR3 sequences in the sample, 13% are singletons; the top ten hold about 11%. This sample was included in a study of read filtering for tumor transcriptome and immune sequencing. V shed 5 bases and J shed 2 bases, with 7 bases lying between them. CDR1 and CDR2 (germline): DFQATT, SNEGSKA (reference sequence). The CDR3 has 13 residues.

The specimen sequenced was a population of CD138-negative cells sorted from bone marrow. The source is a donor at least 40 years old with multiple myeloma. The rearrangement joins TRBV20-1 to TRBJ2-6; D is ambiguous. This chain's CDR3 is CSAFPPGANVLTF. The CDR3 DNA reads TGCAGTGCTTTCCCGCCTGGGGCCAACGTCCTGACTTTC.